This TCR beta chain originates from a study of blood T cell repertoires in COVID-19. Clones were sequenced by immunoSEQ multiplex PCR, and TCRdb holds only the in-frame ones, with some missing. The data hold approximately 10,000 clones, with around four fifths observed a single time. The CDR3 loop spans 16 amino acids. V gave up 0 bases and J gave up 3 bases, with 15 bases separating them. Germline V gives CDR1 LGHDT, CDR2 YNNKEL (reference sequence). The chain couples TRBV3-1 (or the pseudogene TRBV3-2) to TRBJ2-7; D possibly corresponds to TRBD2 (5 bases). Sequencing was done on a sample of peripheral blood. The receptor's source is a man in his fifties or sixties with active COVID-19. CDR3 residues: CASSQDAAGWGYEQYF. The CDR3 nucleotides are TGTGCCAGCAGCCAAGACGCGGCGGGTTGGGGCTACGAGCAGTACTTC.